This T cell receptor beta chain was captured in a study of long-term antiretroviral therapy in people with HIV. Notes on the study in general: When set beside controls, HIV repertoires had CDR3 length ranges that were narrower. Following ART, diversity rose but still fell short of transplant donor controls.

Survey-level resolution applied to immunoSEQ assay v3.0. Sequencing was intended to reach roughly 40,000-55,000 T-cell genomes per sample. The assay was immunoSEQ multiplex PCR, and TCRdb's table has in-frame clones only and misses some. Found here are 30,000 or so clones, 90% of them singletons; the top ten hold about 4.5%. A word on this clone: Its antigen is unidentified.

The TCR originated in a woman in her forties with HIV. This material consisted of unsorted PBMCs, taken around 5 years after starting antiretroviral therapy.

DNA of the CDR3: TGTGCCAGCTTAGGACAGGGACCCCGCAAAGAGACCCAGTACTTC. Protein product: CASLGQGPRKETQYF. The rearrangement links TRBV2 to TRBJ2-5; 8 positions match TRBD1. After removal of 8 bases from V and 3 bases from J, the junction contained 11 bases not matched to a gene. The length of the CDR3 is 15 residues. Germline CDR1 and CDR2: SNHLY and FYNNEI.